This TCR beta chain was sequenced in a study of cytomegalovirus exposure and HLA in healthy donors. Overall study findings and caveats: Only CMV serostatus was available as immune exposure information. When analyzed later, the rates of TCR association showed variation by HLA locus, with DRB1 the most and HLA-C the fewest.

The length of the CDR3 is 16 residues. The ends were cut back, 4 bases at V and 2 bases at J, with 16 bases in the middle. Germline V gene sequence: CDR1 SGHDN, CDR2 FVKESK. Both 60 Vbeta primers and 13 Jbeta primers went into the PCR. Sequencing was performed with immunoSEQ multiplex PCR; in TCRdb, only in-frame clones are kept and a portion is missing. The sample contains about 170,000 clones, 75% to 90% of which appear only once. Note on this clone: Its antigen is as yet unknown.

The sequencing sample was made of PBMCs. The receptor was isolated from a male donor in good health and CMV-seronegative. The chain joins TRBV14 to TRBJ2-3; D is unresolved. CDR3 DNA sequence: TGTGCCAGCAGCCTCGTAATTGGCTTCCTCACAGATACGCAGTATTTT. It translates to CASSLVIGFLTDTQYF. Full variable domain (rest looked up from reference TRBV14 and TRBJ2-3): EAGVTQFPSHSVIEKGQTVTLRCDPISGHDNLYWYRRVMGKEIKFLLHFVKESKQDESGMPNNRFLAERTGGTYSTLKVQPAELEDSGVYFCASSLVIGFLTDTQYFGPGTRLTVL.